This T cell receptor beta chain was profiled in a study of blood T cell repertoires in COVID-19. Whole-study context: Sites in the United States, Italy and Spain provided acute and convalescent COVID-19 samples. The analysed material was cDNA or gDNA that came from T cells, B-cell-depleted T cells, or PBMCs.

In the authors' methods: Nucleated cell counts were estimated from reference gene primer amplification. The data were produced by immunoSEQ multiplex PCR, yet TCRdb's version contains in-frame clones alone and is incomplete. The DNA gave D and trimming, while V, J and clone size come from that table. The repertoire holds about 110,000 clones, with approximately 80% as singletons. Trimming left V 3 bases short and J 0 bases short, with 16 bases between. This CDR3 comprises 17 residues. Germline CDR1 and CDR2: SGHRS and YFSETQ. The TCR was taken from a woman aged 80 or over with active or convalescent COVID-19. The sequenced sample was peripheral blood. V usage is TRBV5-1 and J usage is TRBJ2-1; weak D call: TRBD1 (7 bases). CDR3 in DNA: TGCGCCAGCAGCTCGGGGAGGACAGGAACCTCCTACAATGAGCAGTTCTTC. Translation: CASSSGRTGTSYNEQFF. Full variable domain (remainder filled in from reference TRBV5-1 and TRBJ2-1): KAGVTQTPRYLIKTRGQQVTLSCSPISGHRSVSWYQQTPGQGLQFLFEYFSETQRNKGNFPGRFSGRQFSNSRSEMNVSTLELGDSALYLCASSSGRTGTSYNEQFFGPGTRLTVL.